This T cell receptor beta chain originates from a study of blood T cell repertoires in COVID-19. Study summary: Samples of COVID-19 (acute and convalescent) were obtained from the United States, Italy and Spain. T cells, B-cell-depleted T cells, or PBMCs supplied cDNA or gDNA.

The CDR3 totals 13 residues. The germline gives CDR1 SGHTA, CDR2 FQGNSA. V shed 5 bases and J shed 1 base, with 8 bases lying between them. Authors' methods: Researchers report that nucleated cell counts were estimated from reference gene primer amplification. The repertoire was sequenced with immunoSEQ multiplex PCR; TCRdb's copy has only in-frame clones and lacks some. The V and J calls and clone size are taken from that table; D and trimming were inferred from the DNA. The table includes roughly 200,000 clones, approximately 85% detected once. This clone was detected only once. Sequenced material: peripheral blood. This clonotype was sampled from a man aged 55 to 70 with acute or convalescent COVID-19. The gene calls are TRBV7-2 and TRBJ1-1; TRBD1 is a possible D gene (6 bases). For the CDR3, the DNA is TGTGCCAGCAGCGGGGGCCGGAACACTGAAGCTTTCTTT. It is translated as CASSGGRNTEAFF.